Listed here are 11 T cell receptor beta chains from one sample, sequenced in a study of identical twins. A single record per CDR3 protein comes from TCRdb applying MiXCR to the 5' RACE reads. The table includes roughly 1,500,000 distinct CDR3 sequences, about 30% detected once. Sequenced material: cord blood. The source is a newborn girl in good health.

V usage is TRBV7-9 and J usage is TRBJ2-3; TRBD2 matches 9 bases. This CDR3 is built from 14 residues. Germline assignment: CDR1 SEHNR and CDR2 FQNEAQ (reference sequence). V lost 2 bases and J lost 4; bases outside the gene matches: 1. CDR3 bases: TGTGCCAGCAGCTTAATAGCGGGGGCAGATACGCAGTATTTT. As protein: CASSLIAGADTQYF.

This clonotype came up a few times. The chain links TRBV10-3 to TRBJ1-1; 7 positions match TRBD1. After removal of 3 bases from V and 2 bases from J, the junction contained 3 bases not matched to a gene. This CDR3 region has 14 residues. CDR1 and CDR2 (germline): ENHRY, SYGVKD. This CDR3 is CAISDPGGNTEAFF. The CDR3 DNA reads TGTGCCATCAGTGACCCAGGGGGTAACACTGAAGCTTTCTTT.

V and J are TRBV29-1 and TRBJ2-4, with D perhaps TRBD1 (6 bases). The J call may be incorrect, as the DNA end agrees better with TRBJ2-7. The CDR3 covers 12 residues. The germline V gene encodes CDR1 SQVTM and CDR2 ANQGSEA. The CDR3 is CSVFDRNDEQYF. For the CDR3, the DNA is TGCAGCGTTTTTGACAGGAACGACGAGCAGTACTTC.

V and J are TRBV29-1 and TRBJ2-1, with a possible D match to TRBD2 (5 bases). With 4 bases removed from V and 0 bases from J, the gap between germline ends came to 10 bases. This CDR3 is 14 amino acids long. The germline gives CDR1 SQVTM, CDR2 ANQGSEA. The CDR3 DNA is TGCAGCGTTGGCCTAGGGAGCTCCTACAATGAGCAGTTCTTC. Protein: CSVGLGSSYNEQFF.

CDR3 in amino acids: CASSFTVLGQPSTDTQYF. In DNA, the CDR3 is TGTGCCAGCAGTTTTACCGTCTTGGGCCAGCCTAGCACAGATACGCAGTATTTT. The chain is built from TRBV12-3 or TRBV12-4 and TRBJ2-3, with unresolved D. The V end lost 3 bases, the J end lost 0 bases, and 19 bases lay between the germline ends. This CDR3 spans 18 amino acids.

This clonotype was counted only a few times. This chain joins TRBV20-1 and TRBJ1-2; D unresolved. Deletions cut 2 bases from V and 8 bases from J, with 9 bases between. Looked up from germline, CDR1 is DFQATT and CDR2 is SNEGSKA (reference sequence). The CDR3 length is 11 residues. The CDR3 region has the DNA TGCAGTGCTAGAACTAGGGAGGGCTACACCTTC. Protein: CSARTREGYTF.

The table lists this clonotype with many counts. V is TRBV27 and J is TRBJ2-7; possible D gene TRBD1, 5 bases. The CDR3 length is 10 residues. Trimming removed 11 bases at V and 3 bases at J, with 8 bases between. Germline CDR1 reads MNHEY; CDR2 reads SMNVEV (reference sequence). For the CDR3, the DNA is TGTGCCCCTGACAGCTACGAGCAGTACTTC. It is translated as CAPDSYEQYF.

The chain uses TRBV20-1 and TRBJ1-6; 8 bases fit TRBD1. Germline V gives CDR1 DFQATT, CDR2 SNEGSKA (reference sequence). This CDR3 contains 16 residues. Losses at the gene ends were 6 bases for V and 1 base for J; bases not matched to a gene: 8. This chain's CDR3 is CSARRTGPSYNSPLHF. As DNA, the CDR3 is TGCAGTGCCCGGAGGACAGGGCCTTCCTATAATTCACCCCTCCACTTT.

In its sample, this clonotype was seen a few times. V and J are TRBV7-2 and TRBJ1-2, with unresolved D. V lost 1 base, J lost 0 bases, and 9 bases lay in between. This CDR3 has 15 residues. Germline CDR1 is SGHTA and CDR2 is FQGNSA. In nucleotides, the CDR3 is TGTGCCAGCAGCTTAGTCGGGGAGACTAACTATGGCTACACCTTC. Protein: CASSLVGETNYGYTF.

This clonotype was detected only a few times. This rearrangement joins TRBV20-1 to TRBJ2-3, with 9 bases fitting TRBD2. The CDR3 sequence is 14 residues long. Germline trimming cut 5 bases from V and 4 bases from J; bases unmatched to any gene: 7. Germline CDR1 and CDR2: DFQATT and SNEGSKA (reference sequence). CDR3 sequence reads: CSALSGGTADTQYF. In DNA form, the CDR3 reads TGCAGTGCTCTTAGCGGGGGCACGGCAGATACGCAGTATTTT.

This clonotype was counted a few times. CDR3 DNA sequence: TGTGCCAGCTCACCACGGCCCCAAAGAGCGCCCTTCGGGGATACGCAGTATTTT. Amino acid sequence: CASSPRPQRAPFGDTQYF. The chain recombines TRBV18 with TRBJ2-3; no clear D gene. V was cut by 1 base and J by 6 bases, with 23 bases left in between. The CDR3 runs to 18 residues. The germline CDR1 and CDR2 sequences are KGHSH and LQKENI.